The next 9 T cell receptor beta chains were all read from a single sample in a study of blood T cell repertoires in COVID-19. Profiling relied on immunoSEQ multiplex PCR, and the TCRdb table lists in-frame clones only, not all of them. The sample holds 290,000 or so clones, approximately 86% seen once. The source material was peripheral blood. These receptors came from a man aged 65-85 years with acute or convalescent COVID-19.

This clone was detected once. This chain connects TRBV5-6 to TRBJ2-3; D might be TRBD1 (5 bases). The V and J ends lost 1 base and 4 bases respectively, with 19 bases between them. The CDR3 covers 17 residues. CDR1 and CDR2 (germline): SGHDT, YYEEEE. DNA of the CDR3: TGTGCCAGCAGCTTGCCCTACGGTAGACAGTTAGCAGATACGCAGTATTTT. It translates to CASSLPYGRQLADTQYF.

CDR3 coding DNA: TGTGCCACCAGCAGAGGGGACAGGGTGTTGGATACGCAGTATTTT. It codes for CATSRGDRVLDTQYF. The chain employs TRBV15 and TRBJ2-3; 9 bases fit TRBD1. J gave up 6 bases and V 1 base, and 5 bases lay outside the gene matches. This CDR3 is built from 15 residues. In germline, CDR1 is LNHNV, CDR2 YYDKDF (reference sequence).

The sample holds one count of this clone. Other nucleotide sequences from this sample produce the same CDR3. This chain connects TRBV7-8 to TRBJ2-1; D may be TRBD2 (6 bases). CDR1 and CDR2 from the germline V gene are SGHVS and FQNEAQ. The CDR3 is 13 residues long. V was shortened by 6 bases and J by 3 bases, with 9 bases between the two germline ends. The CDR3 nucleotides are TGTGCCAGCAGTCCGGGGGTCTACAATGAGCAGTTCTTC. Protein product: CASSPGVYNEQFF.

This chain connects TRBV6-5 to TRBJ2-1; maybe TRBD1 (6 bases). Germline CDR1 reads MNHEY; CDR2 reads SVGAGI. CDR3 length: 16 amino acids. Trimming removed 4 bases at V and 0 bases at J, with 13 bases between. The CDR3 bases are TGTGCCAGCAGTTCCCGGGAAGGGGGCTCCTACAATGAGCAGTTCTTC. Translated, it gives CASSSREGGSYNEQFF.

The chain has TRBV12-3 or TRBV12-4 and TRBJ2-3; a weak D match, TRBD2 (5 bases). V was trimmed by 3 bases and J by 3 bases, leaving 7 bases between them. The CDR3 has 13 residues. CDR3 bases: TGTGCCAGCAGTTTTCTAGCAACAGATACGCAGTATTTT. It translates to CASSFLATDTQYF.

The chain recombines TRBV5-1 with TRBJ1-2; a possible D gene is TRBD1 (6 bases). This CDR3 is built from 12 residues. Trimming pared 6 bases from V and 7 bases from J, leaving 13 bases between. Looked up from germline, CDR1 is SGHRS and CDR2 is YFSETQ. CDR3 in amino acids: CASNSGASGYTF. Here the CDR3 DNA reads TGCGCCAGCAATTCAGGGGCAAGTGGCTACACCTTC.

This chain connects TRBV18 to TRBJ1-3; the match to TRBD1 covers 10 bases. Germline loops: CDR1 KGHSH, CDR2 LQKENI. The CDR3 runs to 16 residues. V gave up 2 bases and J gave up 4 bases; unmatched junction bases: 5. The CDR3 reads CASSPKTGGAGNTIYF. CDR3 DNA sequence: TGTGCCAGCTCACCAAAGACAGGGGGCGCCGGAAACACCATATATTTT. Combining the CDR3 with reference TRBV18 and TRBJ1-3 gives the whole variable domain NAGVMQNPRHLVRRRGQEARLRCSPMKGHSHVYWYRQLPEEGLKFMVYLQKENIIDESGMPKERFSAEFPKEGPSILRIQQVVRGDSAAYFCASSPKTGGAGNTIYFGEGSWLTVV.

The chain couples TRBV19 to TRBJ1-4; D possibly corresponds to TRBD1 (5 bases). This CDR3 is built from 13 residues. Germline CDR1 and CDR2: LNHDA and SQIVND (reference sequence). Trimming removed 5 bases from V and 5 bases from J, with 9 bases in between. CDR3 residues: CASSPQGNEKLFF. In nucleotides, the CDR3 is TGTGCCAGTAGTCCGCAGGGAAATGAAAAACTGTTTTTT.

In this sample, this clone turned up a few times. The chain has TRBV6-1 and TRBJ1-1; D is perhaps TRBD1 (6 bases). Germline CDR1 is MNHNS and CDR2 is SASEGT. The V gene lost 1 base and the J gene lost 7 bases, with 13 bases spanning the gap. This CDR3 comprises 14 residues. The DNA of the CDR3 is TGTGCCAGCAGTGAAGAGGGACAAATTGGTGAAGCTTTCTTT. This codes for CASSEEGQIGEAFF.